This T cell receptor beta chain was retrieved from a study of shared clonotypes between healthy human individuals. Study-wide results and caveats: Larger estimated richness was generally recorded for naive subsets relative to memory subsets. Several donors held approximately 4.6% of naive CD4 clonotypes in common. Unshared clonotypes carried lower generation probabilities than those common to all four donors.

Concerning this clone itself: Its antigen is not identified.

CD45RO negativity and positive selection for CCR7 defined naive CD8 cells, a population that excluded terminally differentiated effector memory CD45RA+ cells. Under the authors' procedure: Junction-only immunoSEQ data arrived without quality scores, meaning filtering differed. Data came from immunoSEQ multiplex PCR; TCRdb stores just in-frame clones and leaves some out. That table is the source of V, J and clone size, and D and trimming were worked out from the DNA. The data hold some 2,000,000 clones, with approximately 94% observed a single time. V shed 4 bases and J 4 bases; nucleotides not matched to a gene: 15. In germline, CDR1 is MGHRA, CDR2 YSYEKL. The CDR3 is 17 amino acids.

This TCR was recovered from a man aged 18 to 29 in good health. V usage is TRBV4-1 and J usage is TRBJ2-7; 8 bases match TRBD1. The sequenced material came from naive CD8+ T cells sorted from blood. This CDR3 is CASSRDPPRQGLYEQYF. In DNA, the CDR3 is TGCGCCAGCAGCCGCGACCCTCCCCGACAGGGGTTGTACGAGCAGTACTTC.